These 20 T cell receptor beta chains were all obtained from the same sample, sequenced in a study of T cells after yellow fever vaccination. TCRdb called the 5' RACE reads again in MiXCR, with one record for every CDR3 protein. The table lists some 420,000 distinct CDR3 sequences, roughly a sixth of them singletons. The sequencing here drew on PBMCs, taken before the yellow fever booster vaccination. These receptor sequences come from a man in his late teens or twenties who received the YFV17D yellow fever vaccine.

Here the CDR3 DNA reads TGTGCCAGCAGCGGCGGGGATAAATATACGCAGTATTTT. It translates to CASSGGDKYTQYF. V and J are TRBV7-2 and TRBJ2-3; the D gene is possibly TRBD2 (6 bases). CDR1 and CDR2 (germline): SGHTA, FQGNSA. Trimming pared 5 bases from V and 7 bases from J, leaving 13 bases between. This CDR3 is built from 13 residues.

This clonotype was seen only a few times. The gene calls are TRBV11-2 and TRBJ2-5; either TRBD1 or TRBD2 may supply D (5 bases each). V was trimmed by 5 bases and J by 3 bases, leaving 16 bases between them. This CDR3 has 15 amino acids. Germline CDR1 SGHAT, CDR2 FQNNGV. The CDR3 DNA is TGTGCCAGCAGCCCTGGGGGACGACTTGAAGAGACCCAGTACTTC. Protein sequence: CASSPGGRLEETQYF.

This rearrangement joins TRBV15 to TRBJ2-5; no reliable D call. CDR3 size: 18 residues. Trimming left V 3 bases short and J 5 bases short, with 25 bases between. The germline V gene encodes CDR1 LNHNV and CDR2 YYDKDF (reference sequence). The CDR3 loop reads CATSRNPHVRQSGETQYF. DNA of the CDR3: TGTGCCACCAGCAGGAACCCCCACGTTAGGCAGTCCGGGGAGACCCAGTACTTC. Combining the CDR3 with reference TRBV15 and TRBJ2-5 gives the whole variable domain DAMVIQNPRYQVTQFGKPVTLSCSQTLNHNVMYWYQQKSSQAPKLLFHYYDKDFNNEADTPDNFQSRRPNTSFCFLDIRSPGLGDTAMYLCATSRNPHVRQSGETQYFGPGTRLLVL.

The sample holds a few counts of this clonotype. The DNA of the CDR3 is TGTGCCAGCAGTGCCAGCGGGGGGGGCGAGACCCAGTACTTC. Protein: CASSASGGGETQYF. The chain is built from TRBV6-4 and TRBJ2-5, with TRBD2 matching 10 bases. Per the germline V gene, CDR1 is MRHNA and CDR2 is SNTAGT. There are 14 residues in the CDR3. V lost 4 bases to trimming and J lost 5 bases; unmatched junction nucleotides: 4.

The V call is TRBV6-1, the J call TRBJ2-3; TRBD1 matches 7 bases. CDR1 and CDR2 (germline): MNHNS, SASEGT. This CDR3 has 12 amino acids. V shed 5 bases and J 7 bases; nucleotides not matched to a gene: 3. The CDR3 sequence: CASSPGQHTQYF. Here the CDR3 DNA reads TGTGCCAGCAGTCCGGGACAGCATACGCAGTATTTT.

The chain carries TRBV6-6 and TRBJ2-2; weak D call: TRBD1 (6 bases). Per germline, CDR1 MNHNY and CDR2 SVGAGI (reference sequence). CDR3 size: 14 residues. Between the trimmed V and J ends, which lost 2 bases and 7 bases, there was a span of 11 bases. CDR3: CASSYVTGFGELFF. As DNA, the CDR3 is TGTGCCAGCAGTTACGTGACAGGTTTCGGGGAGCTGTTTTTT.

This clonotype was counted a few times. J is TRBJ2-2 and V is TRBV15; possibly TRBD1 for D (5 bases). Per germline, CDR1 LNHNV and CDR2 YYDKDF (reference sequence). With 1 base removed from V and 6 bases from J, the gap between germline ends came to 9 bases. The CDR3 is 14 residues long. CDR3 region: CATSRGGGPGELFF. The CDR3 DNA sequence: TGTGCCACCAGCAGAGGGGGCGGTCCCGGGGAGCTGTTTTTT.

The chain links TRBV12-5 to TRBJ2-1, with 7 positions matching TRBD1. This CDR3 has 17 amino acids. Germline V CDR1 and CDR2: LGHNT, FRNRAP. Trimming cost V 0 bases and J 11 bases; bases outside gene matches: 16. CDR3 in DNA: TGTGCTAGTGGTTTGGTACTTGACTTAACCAGGGGGTTAAAGCAGTTCTTC. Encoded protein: CASGLVLDLTRGLKQFF.

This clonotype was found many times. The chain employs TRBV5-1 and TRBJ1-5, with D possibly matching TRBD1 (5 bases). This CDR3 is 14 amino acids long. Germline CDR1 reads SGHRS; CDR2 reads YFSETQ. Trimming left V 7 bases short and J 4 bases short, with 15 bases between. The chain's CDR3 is CASSSDTGNQPQHF. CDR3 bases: TGCGCCAGCTCCTCGGACACGGGGAATCAGCCCCAGCATTTT.

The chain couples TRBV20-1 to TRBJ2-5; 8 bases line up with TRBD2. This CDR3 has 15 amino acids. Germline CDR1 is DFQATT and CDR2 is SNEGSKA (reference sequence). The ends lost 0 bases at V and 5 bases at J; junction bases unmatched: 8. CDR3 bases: TGCAGTGCTAGAGATCTCGGGGGGGGCTGGGAGACCCAGTACTTC. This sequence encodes CSARDLGGGWETQYF.

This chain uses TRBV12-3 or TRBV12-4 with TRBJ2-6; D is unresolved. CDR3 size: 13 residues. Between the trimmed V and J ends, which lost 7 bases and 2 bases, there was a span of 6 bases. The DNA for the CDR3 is TGTGCCAGCACCTTCGCTGGGGCCAACGTCCTGACTTTC. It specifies CASTFAGANVLTF.

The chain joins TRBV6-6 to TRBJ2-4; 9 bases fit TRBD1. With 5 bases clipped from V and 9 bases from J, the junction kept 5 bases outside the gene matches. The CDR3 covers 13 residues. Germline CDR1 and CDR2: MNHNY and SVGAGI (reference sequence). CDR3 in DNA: TGTGCCAGCAGTCCGGACAGGGGAAGCATTCAGTACTTC. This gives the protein CASSPDRGSIQYF.

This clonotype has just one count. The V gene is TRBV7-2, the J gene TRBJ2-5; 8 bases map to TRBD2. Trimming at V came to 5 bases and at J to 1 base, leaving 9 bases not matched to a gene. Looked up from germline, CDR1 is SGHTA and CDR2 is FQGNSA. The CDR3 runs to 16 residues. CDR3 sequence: CASSVVRGVLQETQYF. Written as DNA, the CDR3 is TGTGCCAGCAGCGTAGTGCGGGGGGTCCTCCAAGAGACCCAGTACTTC.

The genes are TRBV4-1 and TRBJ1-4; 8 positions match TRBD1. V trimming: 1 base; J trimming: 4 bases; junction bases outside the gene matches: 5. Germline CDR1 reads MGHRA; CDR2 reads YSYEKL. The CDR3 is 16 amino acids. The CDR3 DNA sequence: TGCGCCAGCAGCCAAGGACCGGGACAGGATAATGAAAAACTGTTTTTT. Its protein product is CASSQGPGQDNEKLFF.

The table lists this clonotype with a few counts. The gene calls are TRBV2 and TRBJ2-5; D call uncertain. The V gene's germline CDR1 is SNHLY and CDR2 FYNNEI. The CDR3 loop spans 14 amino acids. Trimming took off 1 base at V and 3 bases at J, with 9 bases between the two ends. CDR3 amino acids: CASSEVRRKETQYF. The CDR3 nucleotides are TGTGCCAGCAGTGAAGTCCGTAGAAAAGAGACCCAGTACTTC.

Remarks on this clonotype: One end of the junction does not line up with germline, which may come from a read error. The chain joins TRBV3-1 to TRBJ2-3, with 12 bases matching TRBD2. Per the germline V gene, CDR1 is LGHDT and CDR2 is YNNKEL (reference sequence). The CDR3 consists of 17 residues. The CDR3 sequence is CASSQDMLAGGQDTQYF. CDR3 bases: TGTGCCAGCAGCCAAGATATGCTAGCGGGGGGGCAAGATACCCAGTATTTT.

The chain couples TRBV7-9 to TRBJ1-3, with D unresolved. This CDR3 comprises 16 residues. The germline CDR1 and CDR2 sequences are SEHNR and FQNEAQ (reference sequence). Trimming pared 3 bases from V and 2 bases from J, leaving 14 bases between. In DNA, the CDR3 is TGTGCCAGCAGCTTTCGGACGGACTTAACTGGAAACACCATATATTTT. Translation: CASSFRTDLTGNTIYF.

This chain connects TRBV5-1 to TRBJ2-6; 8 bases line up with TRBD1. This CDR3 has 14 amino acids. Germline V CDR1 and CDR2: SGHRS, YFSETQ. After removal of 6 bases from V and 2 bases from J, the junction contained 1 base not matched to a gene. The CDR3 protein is CASTDRAGANVLTF. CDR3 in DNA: TGCGCCAGCACGGACAGGGCTGGGGCCAACGTCCTGACTTTC. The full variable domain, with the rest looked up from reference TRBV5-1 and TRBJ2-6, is KAGVTQTPRYLIKTRGQQVTLSCSPISGHRSVSWYQQTPGQGLQFLFEYFSETQRNKGNFPGRFSGRQFSNSRSEMNVSTLELGDSALYLCASTDRAGANVLTFGAGSRLTVL.

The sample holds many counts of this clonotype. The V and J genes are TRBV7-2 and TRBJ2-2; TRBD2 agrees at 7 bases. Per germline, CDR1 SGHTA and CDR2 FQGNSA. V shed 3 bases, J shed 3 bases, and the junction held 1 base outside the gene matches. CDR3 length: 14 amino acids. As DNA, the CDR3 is TGTGCCAGCAGCTTCGGACTAGACACCGGGGAGCTGTTTTTT. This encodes CASSFGLDTGELFF. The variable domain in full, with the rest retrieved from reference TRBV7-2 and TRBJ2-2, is GAGVSQSPSNKVTEKGKDVELRCDPISGHTALYWYRQSLGQGLEFLIYFQGNSAPDKSGLPSDRFSAERTGGSVSTLTIQRTQQEDSAVYLCASSFGLDTGELFFGEGSRLTVL.

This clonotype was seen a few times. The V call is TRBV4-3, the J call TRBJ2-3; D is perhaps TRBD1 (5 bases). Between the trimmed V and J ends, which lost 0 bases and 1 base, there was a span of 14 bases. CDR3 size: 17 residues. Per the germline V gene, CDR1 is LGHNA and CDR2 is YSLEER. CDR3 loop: CASSQEAGIPGTDTQYF. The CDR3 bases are TGCGCCAGCAGCCAAGAGGCAGGGATCCCCGGCACAGATACGCAGTATTTT.